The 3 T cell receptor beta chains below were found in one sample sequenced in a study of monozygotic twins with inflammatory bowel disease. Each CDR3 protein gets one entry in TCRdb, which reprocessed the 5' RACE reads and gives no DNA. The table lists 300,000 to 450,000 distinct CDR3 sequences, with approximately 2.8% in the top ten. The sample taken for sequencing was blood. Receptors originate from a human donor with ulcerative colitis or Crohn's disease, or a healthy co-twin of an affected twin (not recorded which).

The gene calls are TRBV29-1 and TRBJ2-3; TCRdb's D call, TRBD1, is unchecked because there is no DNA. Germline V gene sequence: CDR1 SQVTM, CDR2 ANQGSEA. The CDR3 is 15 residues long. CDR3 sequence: CSVDPGHLEGYTQYF.

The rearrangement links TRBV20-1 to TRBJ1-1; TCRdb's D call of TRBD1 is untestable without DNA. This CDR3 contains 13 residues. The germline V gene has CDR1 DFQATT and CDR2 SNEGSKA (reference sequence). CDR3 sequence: CSAGKTGRTEAFF.

This chain's CDR3 is CASSFLWGETQYF. This rearrangement joins TRBV11-2 to TRBJ2-5. Germline V CDR1 and CDR2: SGHAT, FQNNGV. The CDR3 is 13 residues long.